This TCR beta chain stems from a study of blood T cell repertoires in COVID-19. Germline CDR1 and CDR2: MNHEY and SMNVEV (reference sequence). V was clipped by 8 bases and J by 4 bases, with 17 bases between them. The CDR3 totals 14 residues. Sequencing used immunoSEQ multiplex PCR; TCRdb keeps in-frame clones, though not all of them. Of under 200,000 clones listed, more than 70% are singletons. This rearrangement joins TRBV27 to TRBJ1-2; the D gene is possibly TRBD1 (6 bases). The sequence was obtained from a woman in her forties or fifties in a cohort exposed to, infected with or recovered from COVID-19 (not recorded which). Sequencing was done on a sample of PBMCs or T cells enriched from blood (not recorded which). The CDR3 DNA sequence: TGTGCCAGCGGTAGACAGGACCCACTCTATGGCTACACCTTC. Amino acids: CASGRQDPLYGYTF.